Each of the 32 T cell receptor beta chains below was sequenced from the same sample in a study of blood T cell repertoires in COVID-19. The repertoire was sequenced with immunoSEQ multiplex PCR; TCRdb's copy has only in-frame clones and lacks some. The table records 60,000 to 70,000 clones, around 90% of them present only once. The sequenced sample was peripheral blood. The receptors stem from a human donor with active COVID-19. The donor label of this sample is uncertain.

The chain couples TRBV5-1 to TRBJ2-7; a weak D match, TRBD2 (5 bases). In germline, CDR1 is SGHRS, CDR2 YFSETQ. The CDR3 covers 13 residues. The V end was cut by 4 bases, the J end by 0 bases, with 8 bases between. The CDR3 DNA sequence: TGCGCCAGCAGCCAACGGGACTCCTACGAGCAGTACTTC. Protein: CASSQRDSYEQYF.

The rearrangement joins TRBV6-5 to TRBJ2-3, with D possibly matching TRBD2 (6 bases). This CDR3 has 12 amino acids. In germline, CDR1 is MNHEY, CDR2 SVGAGI. CDR3 loop: CAVRETTDTQYF. CDR3 in DNA: TGTGCTGTCCGGGAGACCACAGATACGCAGTATTTT.

V and J are TRBV19 and TRBJ1-5; possibly TRBD1 for D (6 bases). CDR1 is LNHDA, CDR2 SQIVND, per germline (reference sequence). The CDR3 is 16 amino acids. V was pared by 4 bases and J by 6 bases, with 19 bases between. The CDR3 region has the DNA TGTGCCAGTAGTACTCGGGACACTACTTCACGTCAGCCCCAGCATTTT. Translating gives CASSTRDTTSRQPQHF.

The CDR3 protein is CASSPGSRGMETQYF. As DNA, the CDR3 is TGCGCCAGCAGCCCCGGTTCCCGCGGGATGGAGACCCAGTACTTC. The V call is TRBV5-1, the J call TRBJ2-5, with a tentative D call TRBD2 (6 bases). The length of the CDR3 is 15 residues. V lost 4 bases and J 5 bases, leaving 18 bases between the germline ends. The germline gives CDR1 SGHRS, CDR2 YFSETQ. The full variable domain, in which reference TRBV5-1 and TRBJ2-5 provide the parts outside the CDR3, is KAGVTQTPRYLIKTRGQQVTLSCSPISGHRSVSWYQQTPGQGLQFLFEYFSETQRNKGNFPGRFSGRQFSNSRSEMNVSTLELGDSALYLCASSPGSRGMETQYFGPGTRLLVL.

The chain couples TRBV7-9 to TRBJ2-4, with a tentative D call TRBD2 (7 bases). CDR3 length: 16 residues. The germline V gene has CDR1 SEHNR and CDR2 FQNEAQ (reference sequence). Trimming removed 1 base at V and 12 bases at J, with 22 bases between. The CDR3 region is CASSLVASGPRGAQYF. Written as DNA, the CDR3 is TGTGCCAGCAGCTTAGTGGCTAGCGGCCCCCGGGGGGCTCAGTACTTC. Variable domain in full (rest from reference TRBV7-9 and TRBJ2-4): DTGVSQNPRHKITKRGQNVTFRCDPISEHNRLYWYRQTLGQGPEFLTYFQNEAQLEKSRLLSDRFSAERPKGSFSTLEIQRTEQGDSAMYLCASSLVASGPRGAQYFGAGTRLSVL.

The chain is built from TRBV25-1 and TRBJ1-4, with 8 bases lining up with TRBD1. CDR1 and CDR2 from the germline V gene are MGHDK and SYGVNS. The CDR3 contains 14 residues. The V and J ends lost 6 bases and 3 bases, in that order; junction bases with no gene match: 3. This chain's CDR3 is CASSTGQANEKLFF. In DNA, the CDR3 is TGTGCCAGCAGCACGGGACAGGCTAATGAAAAACTGTTTTTT.

This clone was seen just once. This chain joins TRBV28 and TRBJ2-7; 7 nucleotides agree with TRBD1. The CDR3 covers 13 residues. CDR1 and CDR2 (germline): MDHEN, SYDVKM. Trimming removed 6 bases from V and 4 bases from J; junction bases left unmatched: 6. The DNA of the CDR3 is TGTGCCAGCAGAAACGGACAGGAGTACGAGCAGTACTTC. Its translation is CASRNGQEYEQYF.

The genes are TRBV21-1 and TRBJ2-3; the table names TRBD2, a call not compared with the DNA. TRBV21-1 constitutes a pseudogene. The CDR3 is 15 amino acids. CDR3: CASSITREGADTQYF. The DNA for the CDR3 is TGTGCCAGCAGCATCACGCGGGAGGGGGCAGATACGCAGTATTTT.

The CDR3 is CASSAGINQPQHF. The CDR3 DNA is TGCGCCAGCAGTGCCGGGATAAATCAGCCCCAGCATTTT. The rearrangement links TRBV10-1 to TRBJ1-5; no definite D call. Looked up from germline, CDR1 is WNHNN and CDR2 is SYGVQD (reference sequence). V lost 4 bases to trimming and J lost 4 bases, with 8 bases between them. There are 13 residues in the CDR3.

J is TRBJ1-3 and V is TRBV3-1 (or the pseudogene TRBV3-2), with 9 bases that match TRBD1. Germline lookup yields CDR1 LGHDT and CDR2 YNNKEL (reference sequence). The J segment lost 0 bases and the V segment lost 1 base, leaving 10 bases of the junction unmatched. This CDR3 region has 19 residues. This CDR3 reads CASSQGLRTGDNSGNTIYF. CDR3 DNA: TGTGCCAGCAGCCAAGGCCTTAGGACAGGGGACAACTCTGGAAACACCATATATTTT.

This chain uses TRBV5-1 with TRBJ1-3; tentative D call: TRBD1 (5 bases). Deletions cut 0 bases from V and 0 bases from J, with 7 bases between. CDR3 length equals 15 residues. The germline V gene encodes CDR1 SGHRS and CDR2 YFSETQ. CDR3 sequence reads: CASSLEGNSGNTIYF. In DNA, the CDR3 is TGCGCCAGCAGCTTGGAGGGGAACTCTGGAAACACCATATATTTT.

This chain connects TRBV28 to TRBJ2-1, with D unresolved. CDR3 length: 12 residues. The V end lost 6 bases, the J end lost 8 bases, and 11 bases lay between the germline ends. The V gene's germline CDR1 is MDHEN and CDR2 SYDVKM. The CDR3 DNA reads as TGTGCCAGCAGCCAAACCCTAGATGAGCAGTTCTTC. It specifies CASSQTLDEQFF.

This clone was recorded only once. The genes are TRBV24-1 and TRBJ2-5; 7 nucleotides match TRBD1. V shed 7 bases, J shed 2 bases, and the junction held 3 bases outside the gene matches. The CDR3 is 13 residues long. CDR1 KGHDR and CDR2 SFDVKD come from the germline V gene. CDR3 loop: CATREQGQETQYF. CDR3 coding DNA: TGTGCCACCAGGGAACAGGGGCAAGAGACCCAGTACTTC.

The chain uses TRBV28 and TRBJ2-7; 7 nucleotides line up with TRBD2. The CDR3 has 15 residues. In germline, CDR1 is MDHEN, CDR2 SYDVKM. Trimming cost V 6 bases and J 3 bases; bases outside gene matches: 11. The CDR3 DNA is TGTGCCAGCAGACCTCTCGACGGGGAGGGCTACGAGCAGTACTTC. Its translation: CASRPLDGEGYEQYF.

The chain recombines TRBV6-1 with TRBJ1-5, with D unresolved. The CDR3 is made up of 13 amino acids. Per the germline V gene, CDR1 is MNHNS and CDR2 is SASEGT. V was trimmed by 1 base and J by 5 bases, leaving 6 bases between them. CDR3 in DNA: TGTGCCAGCAGTGAAGGGCACGATCAGCCCCAGCATTTT. Translated, it gives CASSEGHDQPQHF.

The chain uses TRBV18 and TRBJ1-5, with D perhaps matching TRBD1 (5 bases). Between the trimmed V and J ends, which lost 3 bases and 5 bases, there was a span of 8 bases. The V gene's germline CDR1 is KGHSH and CDR2 LQKENI. The CDR3 totals 13 residues. The CDR3 DNA follows: TGTGCCAGCTCACCCGTAGGGGATCAGCCCCAGCATTTT. Amino acids: CASSPVGDQPQHF.

The CDR3, as DNA: TGTGCCAGCAGTGAAAGTCGCAGGGGGAACTATGGCTACACCTTC. Translated, it gives CASSESRRGNYGYTF. The chain has TRBV6-1 and TRBJ1-2; 7 bases line up with TRBD1. Trimming removed 2 bases from V and 2 bases from J; junction bases left unmatched: 5. The CDR3 has 15 amino acids. CDR1 and CDR2 from the germline V gene are MNHNS and SASEGT.

The rearrangement joins TRBV6-5 to TRBJ2-5, with a weak D call TRBD2 (6 bases). The length of the CDR3 is 14 residues. From germline, CDR1 is MNHEY and CDR2 SVGAGI. V lost 0 bases and J 2 bases, leaving 7 bases between the germline ends. DNA for the CDR3: TGTGCCAGCAGTTACTCCGGAGGGCAAGAGACCCAGTACTTC. Encoded protein: CASSYSGGQETQYF.

This clone was found a few times. The chain is built from TRBV2 and TRBJ2-1, with 13 nucleotides matching TRBD2. The CDR3 has 15 amino acids. The V gene's germline CDR1 is SNHLY and CDR2 FYNNEI. V gave up 6 bases and J gave up 8 bases; unmatched junction bases: 7. The CDR3 sequence: CASRKLAGGPDEQFF. The CDR3 DNA reads TGTGCCAGCAGAAAACTAGCGGGAGGGCCTGATGAGCAGTTCTTC. Looking up the rest from reference TRBV2 and TRBJ2-1 gives the full variable domain: EPEVTQTPSHQVTQMGQEVILRCVPISNHLYFYWYRQILGQKVEFLVSFYNNEISEKSEIFDDQFSVERPDGSNFTLKIRSTKLEDSAMYFCASRKLAGGPDEQFFGPGTRLTVL.

V is TRBV28 and J is TRBJ1-2, with 8 bases that match TRBD1. The CDR3 extends over 12 amino acids. The V and J ends lost 6 bases and 6 bases, in that order; junction bases with no gene match: 3. CDR1 and CDR2 (germline): MDHEN, SYDVKM. CDR3 residues: CASSQGANGYTF. CDR3 coding DNA: TGTGCCAGCAGCCAGGGGGCGAATGGCTACACCTTC.

The V call is TRBV29-1, the J call TRBJ1-4, with D perhaps matching TRBD1 (5 bases). V lost 6 bases and J 6 bases, leaving 14 bases between the germline ends. Germline V gene sequence: CDR1 SQVTM, CDR2 ANQGSEA. The CDR3 is 13 residues long. In DNA, the CDR3 is TGCAGCGTCTTAAGGAGGGGTTATGAAAAACTGTTTTTT. This translates into CSVLRRGYEKLFF.

This clone was seen a single time. The V gene is TRBV30, the J gene TRBJ1-2, with a tentative D call TRBD1 (5 bases). CDR3 length: 14 residues. V was clipped by 0 bases and J by 4 bases, with 12 bases between them. Germline loops: CDR1 GTSNPN, CDR2 SVGIG (reference sequence). The CDR3 DNA reads TGTGCCTGGAGTGTAGGGCCAGGGCTCTATGGCTACACCTTC. It yields the protein CAWSVGPGLYGYTF.

This clone was detected a few times. The rearrangement uses TRBV27 and TRBJ2-7; TRBD2 aligns across 11 bases. This CDR3 is 14 amino acids long. Germline V lookup: CDR1 MNHEY, CDR2 SMNVEV (reference sequence). V lost 3 bases to trimming and J lost 7 bases; unmatched junction nucleotides: 5. The CDR3 sequence: CASSFSGRAREQYF. Here the CDR3 DNA reads TGTGCCAGCAGTTTTAGCGGGAGGGCTCGGGAGCAGTACTTC.

This chain links TRBV6-1 with TRBJ2-1; 11 nucleotides align to TRBD2. The CDR3 covers 19 residues. CDR1 is MNHNS, CDR2 SASEGT, per germline. Losses at the gene ends were 3 bases for V and 2 bases for J; bases not matched to a gene: 12. The CDR3 nucleotides are TGTGCCAGCAGTGATTATAGCGGGAGGGCCATAAGCACCTACAATGAGCAGTTCTTC. It is translated as CASSDYSGRAISTYNEQFF.

The chain combines TRBV5-6 with TRBJ1-6; unclear D gene. Germline lookup yields CDR1 SGHDT and CDR2 YYEEEE. The V end was cut by 2 bases, the J end by 9 bases, with 18 bases between. The CDR3 consists of 16 residues. The CDR3 spells CASSFLSGMEFSPLHF. CDR3 nucleotides: TGTGCCAGCAGCTTCCTATCGGGGATGGAATTTTCACCCCTCCACTTT.

The chain has TRBV4-2 and TRBJ2-2; D is unresolved. The CDR3 is 17 residues long. In germline, CDR1 is LGHNA, CDR2 YNFKEQ. V lost 0 bases and J lost 7, with 18 bases in between. CDR3: CASSQESFAAEVGELFF. CDR3 bases: TGTGCCAGCAGCCAAGAAAGCTTTGCAGCAGAGGTCGGGGAGCTGTTTTTT.

CDR3 sequence: CASSTLPGGYYEQYF. DNA of the CDR3: TGTGCCAGCAGCACCCTGCCGGGGGGCTACTACGAGCAGTACTTC. The chain combines TRBV5-4 with TRBJ2-7; maybe TRBD2 (7 bases). The CDR3 has 15 residues. The ends were cut back, 4 bases at V and 3 bases at J, with 17 bases in the middle. Per the germline V gene, CDR1 is SGHNT and CDR2 is YYREEE (reference sequence).

The CDR3 nucleotides read TGTGCCAGCAGACCTTTTAGCGGGCTCTCCTACAATGAGCAGTTCTTC. It codes for CASRPFSGLSYNEQFF. The chain is built from TRBV27 and TRBJ2-1; the match to TRBD2 covers 7 bases. J lost 0 bases, V lost 6 bases, and 8 bases had no gene match. The CDR3 loop spans 16 amino acids. Germline values: CDR1 MNHEY, CDR2 SMNVEV (reference sequence).

This chain joins TRBV5-6 and TRBJ2-7; possibly TRBD2 for D (6 bases). Trimming removed 4 bases from V and 2 bases from J, with 16 bases in between. The CDR3 totals 15 residues. Germline V CDR1 and CDR2: SGHDT, YYEEEE. The CDR3 bases are TGTGCCAGCAGCCTTTATGCGCGGGGCACCTACGAGCAGTACTTC. Translating it yields CASSLYARGTYEQYF.

The V and J genes are TRBV6-5 and TRBJ2-1, with 9 bases fitting TRBD2. The CDR3 totals 15 residues. Per the germline V gene, CDR1 is MNHEY and CDR2 is SVGAGI. Unmatched junction bases numbered 9, after V lost 7 bases and J lost 5 bases. CDR3 sequence reads: CASTPGGRAHNEQFF. The CDR3 bases are TGTGCCAGCACCCCTGGCGGGAGGGCCCACAATGAGCAGTTCTTC.

This chain joins TRBV5-4 and TRBJ2-3; 12 bases align to TRBD1. The CDR3 has 17 amino acids. After removal of 4 bases from V and 1 base from J, the junction contained 7 bases not matched to a gene. In germline, CDR1 is SGHNT, CDR2 YYREEE (reference sequence). In DNA form, the CDR3 reads TGTGCCAGCAGCCCCCGGGACAGGGGGCCAGGCACAGATACGCAGTATTTT. Encoded protein: CASSPRDRGPGTDTQYF.

The chain carries TRBV7-2 and TRBJ1-4, with 9 bases that match TRBD1. Losses at the gene ends were 1 base for V and 5 bases for J; bases not matched to a gene: 2. Germline CDR1 reads SGHTA; CDR2 reads FQGNSA. The CDR3 covers 15 residues. CDR3 amino acids: CASSLGGQGNEKLFF. CDR3 nucleotide sequence: TGTGCCAGCAGCTTAGGCGGACAGGGGAATGAAAAACTGTTTTTT.